This entry features one T cell receptor beta chain sequence. What it binds is not known. These data come from a study of cytomegalovirus exposure and HLA in healthy donors. Overall study findings and caveats: The majority of TCR sequences were rare, yet some public TCRs appeared in many donors.

V lost 3 bases and J 2 bases, leaving 10 bases between the germline ends. Looked up from germline, CDR1 is MNHEY and CDR2 is SMNVEV (reference sequence). The CDR3 totals 14 residues. The PCR ran on 60 Vbeta and 13 Jbeta primers. Sequenced by immunoSEQ multiplex PCR; TCRdb stores in-frame clones only, minus some. The table lists about 200,000 clones, 85% of them singletons. What was sequenced was PBMCs. The chain employs TRBV27 and TRBJ1-2; D not certain. This TCR was sampled from a woman between 50 and 59 years old in good health and CMV-seronegative. Here the CDR3 reads CASSLMGDNYGYTF. DNA for the CDR3: TGTGCCAGCAGTTTGATGGGAGACAACTATGGCTACACCTTC.